What follows is one TCR beta chain and its context. Its target is unknown. This sample is part of a study of OX40 agonist ivuxolimab in advanced cancers. For the study at large: Patient treatment consisted of intravenous ivuxolimab administration every 2 weeks at 0.01 to 10 mg/kg. Partial responses were achieved by three patients, one with hepatocellular carcinoma and two with cutaneous melanoma. Study-wide results and limits: In a subset of nonresponders, normalized T-cell clonal expansion was also low.

Here immunoSEQ multiplex PCR was the method, and the copy in TCRdb shows in-frame clones only, minus some. The table includes tens of thousands of clones, about 91% detected once. The clonotype was recovered from an adult with an advanced solid tumor such as melanoma, head and neck, liver or kidney cancer. Sequences were derived from CD4+ or CD8+ T cells sorted from blood, sampled in a trial of the OX40 agonist ivuxolimab.

CDR3 bases: TGCGCCAGCAGCTTGGCGACTAGCGGGAGTAGTGAGCAGTTCTTC. Translating gives CASSLATSGSSEQFF. The rearrangement uses TRBV5-1 and TRBJ2-1, with TRBD2 identical over 12 bases. V trimming: 0 bases; J trimming: 9 bases; junction bases outside the gene matches: 4. This CDR3 comprises 15 residues. Germline V lookup: CDR1 SGHRS, CDR2 YFSETQ.